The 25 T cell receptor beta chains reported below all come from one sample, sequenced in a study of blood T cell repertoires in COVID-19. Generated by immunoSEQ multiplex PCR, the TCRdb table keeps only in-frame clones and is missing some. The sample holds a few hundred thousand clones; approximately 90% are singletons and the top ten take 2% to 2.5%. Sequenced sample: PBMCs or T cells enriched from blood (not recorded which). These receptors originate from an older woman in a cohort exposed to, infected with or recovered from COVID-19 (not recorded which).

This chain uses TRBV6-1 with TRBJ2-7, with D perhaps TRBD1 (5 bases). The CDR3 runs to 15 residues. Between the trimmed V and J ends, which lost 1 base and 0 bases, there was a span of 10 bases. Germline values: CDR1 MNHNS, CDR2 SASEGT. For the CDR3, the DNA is TGTGCCAGCAGTGAAGGACAGTCCTACTCCTACGAGCAGTACTTC. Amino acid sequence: CASSEGQSYSYEQYF.

In DNA, the CDR3 is TGTGCCAGCAGCCAAGATAGGGGGACAGGGAGCTCCTACAATGAGCAGTTCTTC. This encodes CASSQDRGTGSSYNEQFF. The V and J genes are TRBV14 and TRBJ2-1; 9 bases align to TRBD1. This CDR3 is built from 18 residues. V shed 0 bases and J 0 bases; nucleotides not matched to a gene: 6. CDR1 and CDR2 from the germline V gene are SGHDN and FVKESK.

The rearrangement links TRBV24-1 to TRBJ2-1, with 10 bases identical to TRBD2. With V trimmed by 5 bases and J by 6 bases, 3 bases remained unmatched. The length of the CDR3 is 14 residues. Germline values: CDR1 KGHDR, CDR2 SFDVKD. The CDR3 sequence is CATSGAGGPNEQFF. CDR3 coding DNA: TGTGCCACCAGTGGAGCGGGAGGGCCCAATGAGCAGTTCTTC.

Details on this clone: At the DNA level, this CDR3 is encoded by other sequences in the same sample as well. CDR3 DNA: TGTGCCAGCTCACAGGGGGTTGGCAATCAGCCCCAGCATTTT. Protein product: CASSQGVGNQPQHF. V gene TRBV18 combines with J gene TRBJ1-5, with a tentative D call TRBD1 (6 bases). The CDR3 loop spans 14 amino acids. Germline lookup yields CDR1 KGHSH and CDR2 LQKENI. Trimming left V 4 bases short and J 2 bases short, with 9 bases between.

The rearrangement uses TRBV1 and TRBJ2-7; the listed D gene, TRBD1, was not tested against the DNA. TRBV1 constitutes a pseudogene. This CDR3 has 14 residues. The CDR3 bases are TGCACCAGCAGCCAACGGGACAGGTTCTACGAGCAGTACTTC. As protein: CTSSQRDRFYEQYF.

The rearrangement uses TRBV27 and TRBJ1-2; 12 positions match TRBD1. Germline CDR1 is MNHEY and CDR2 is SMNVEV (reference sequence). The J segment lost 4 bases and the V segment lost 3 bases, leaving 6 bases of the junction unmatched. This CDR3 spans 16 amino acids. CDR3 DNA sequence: TGTGCCAGCAGTTTTTTGGGGACAGGGGGCGGCTATGGCTACACCTTC. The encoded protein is CASSFLGTGGGYGYTF.

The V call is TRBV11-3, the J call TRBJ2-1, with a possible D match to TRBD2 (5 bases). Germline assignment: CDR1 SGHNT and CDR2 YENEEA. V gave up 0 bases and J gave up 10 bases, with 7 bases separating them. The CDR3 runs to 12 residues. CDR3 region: CASSLDRGEQFF. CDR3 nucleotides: TGTGCCAGCAGCTTAGACCGAGGGGAGCAGTTCTTC.

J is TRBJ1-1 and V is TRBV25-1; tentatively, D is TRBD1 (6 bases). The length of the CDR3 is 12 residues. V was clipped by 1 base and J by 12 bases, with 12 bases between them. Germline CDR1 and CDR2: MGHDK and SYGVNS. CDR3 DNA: TGTGCCAGCAGTGAATCTGGGACACGGACTTTCTTT. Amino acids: CASSESGTRTFF. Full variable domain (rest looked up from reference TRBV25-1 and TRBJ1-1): EADIYQTPRYLVIGTGKKITLECSQTMGHDKMYWYQQDPGMELHLIHYSYGVNSTEKGDLSSESTVSRIRTEHFPLTLESARPSHTSQYLCASSESGTRTFFGQGTRLTVV.

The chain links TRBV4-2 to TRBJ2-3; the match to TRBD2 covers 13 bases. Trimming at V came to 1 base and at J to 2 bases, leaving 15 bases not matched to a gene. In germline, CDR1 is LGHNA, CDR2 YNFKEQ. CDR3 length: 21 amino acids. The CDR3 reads CASSQATKLAGGPGNTDTQYF. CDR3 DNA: TGTGCCAGCAGCCAAGCCACGAAACTAGCGGGAGGGCCGGGTAACACAGATACGCAGTATTTT.

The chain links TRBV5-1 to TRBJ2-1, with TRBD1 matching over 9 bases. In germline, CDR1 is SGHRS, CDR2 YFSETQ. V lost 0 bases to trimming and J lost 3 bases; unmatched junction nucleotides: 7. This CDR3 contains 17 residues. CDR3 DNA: TGCGCCAGCAGCTTGGGGGCCGGGACAGGGAGCTACAATGAGCAGTTCTTC. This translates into CASSLGAGTGSYNEQFF.

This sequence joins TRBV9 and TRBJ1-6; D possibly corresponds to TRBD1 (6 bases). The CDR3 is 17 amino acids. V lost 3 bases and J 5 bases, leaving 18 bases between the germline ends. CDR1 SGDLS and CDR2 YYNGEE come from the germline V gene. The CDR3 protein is CASSAHRELTNNSPLHF. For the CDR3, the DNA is TGTGCCAGCAGCGCCCACAGGGAGTTGACAAATAATTCACCCCTCCACTTT. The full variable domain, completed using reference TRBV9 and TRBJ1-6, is DSGVTQTPKHLITATGQRVTLRCSPRSGDLSVYWYQQSLDQGLQFLIQYYNGEERAKGNILERFSAQQFPDLHSELNLSSLELGDSALYFCASSAHRELTNNSPLHFGNGTRLTVT.

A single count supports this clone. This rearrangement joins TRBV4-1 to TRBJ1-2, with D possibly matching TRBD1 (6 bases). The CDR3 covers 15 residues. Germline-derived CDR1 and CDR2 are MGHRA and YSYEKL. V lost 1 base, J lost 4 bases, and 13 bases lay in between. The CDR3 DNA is TGCGCCAGCAGCCAAGGGCAGGGGACAACCTATGGCTACACCTTC. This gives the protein CASSQGQGTTYGYTF.

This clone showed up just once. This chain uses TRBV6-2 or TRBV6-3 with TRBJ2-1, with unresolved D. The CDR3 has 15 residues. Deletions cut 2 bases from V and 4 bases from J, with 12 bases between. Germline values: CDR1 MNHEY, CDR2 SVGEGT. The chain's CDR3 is CASSYAARSYNEQFF. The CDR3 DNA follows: TGTGCCAGCAGTTACGCGGCCCGATCTTACAATGAGCAGTTCTTC.

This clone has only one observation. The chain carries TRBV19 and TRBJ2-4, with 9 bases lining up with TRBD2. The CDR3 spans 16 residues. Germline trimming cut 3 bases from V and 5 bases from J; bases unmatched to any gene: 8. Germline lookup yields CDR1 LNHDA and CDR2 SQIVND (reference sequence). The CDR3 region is CASSIIGSGSQNIQYF. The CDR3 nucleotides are TGTGCCAGTAGTATTATAGGTAGCGGGAGCCAAAACATTCAGTACTTC.

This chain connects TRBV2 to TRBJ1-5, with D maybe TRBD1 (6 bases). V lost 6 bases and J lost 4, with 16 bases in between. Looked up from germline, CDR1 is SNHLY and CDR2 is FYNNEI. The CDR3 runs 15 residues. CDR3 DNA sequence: TGTGCCAGCAGAAGTATCAGGGGTTCGAATCAGCCCCAGCATTTT. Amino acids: CASRSIRGSNQPQHF.

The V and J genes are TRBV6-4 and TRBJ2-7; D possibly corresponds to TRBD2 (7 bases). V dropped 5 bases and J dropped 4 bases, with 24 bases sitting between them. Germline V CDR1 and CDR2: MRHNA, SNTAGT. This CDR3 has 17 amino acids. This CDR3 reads CASSPTRGGRSEYEQYF. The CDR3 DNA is TGTGCCAGCAGTCCAACGAGGGGGGGACGCTCGGAATACGAGCAGTACTTC.

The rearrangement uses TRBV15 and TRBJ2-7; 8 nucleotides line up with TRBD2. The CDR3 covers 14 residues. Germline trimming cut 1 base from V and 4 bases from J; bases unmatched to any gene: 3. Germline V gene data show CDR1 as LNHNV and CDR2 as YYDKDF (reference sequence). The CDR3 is CATSRARGGYEQYF. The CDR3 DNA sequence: TGTGCCACCAGCAGAGCTCGGGGGGGTTACGAGCAGTACTTC.

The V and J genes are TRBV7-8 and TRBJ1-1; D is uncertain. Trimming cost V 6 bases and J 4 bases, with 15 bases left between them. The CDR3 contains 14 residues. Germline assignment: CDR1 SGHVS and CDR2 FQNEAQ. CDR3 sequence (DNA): TGTGCCAGCAGATATGAGCCTCAAACCACTGAAGCTTTCTTT. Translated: CASRYEPQTTEAFF. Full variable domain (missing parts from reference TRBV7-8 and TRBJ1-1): GAGVSQSPRYKVAKRGQDVALRCDPISGHVSLFWYQQALGQGPEFLTYFQNEAQLDKSGLPSDRFFAERPEGSVSTLKIQRTQQEDSAVYLCASRYEPQTTEAFFGQGTRLTVV.

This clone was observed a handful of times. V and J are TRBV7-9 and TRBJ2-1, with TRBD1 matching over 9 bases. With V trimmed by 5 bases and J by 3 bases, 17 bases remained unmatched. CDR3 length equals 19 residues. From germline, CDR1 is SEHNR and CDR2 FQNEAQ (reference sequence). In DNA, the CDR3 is TGTGCCAGCAGCCCCCGGGACAGGGTGGCGCGACGGGACTACAATGAGCAGTTCTTC. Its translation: CASSPRDRVARRDYNEQFF. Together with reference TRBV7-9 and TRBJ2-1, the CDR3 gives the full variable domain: DTGVSQNPRHKITKRGQNVTFRCDPISEHNRLYWYRQTLGQGPEFLTYFQNEAQLEKSRLLSDRFSAERPKGSFSTLEIQRTEQGDSAMYLCASSPRDRVARRDYNEQFFGPGTRLTVL.

CDR3 region: CASSLRGQGTYNSPLHF. CDR3 DNA sequence: TGTGCCAGCAGTTTACGGGGACAGGGGACCTATAATTCACCCCTCCACTTT. The chain combines TRBV28 with TRBJ1-6; TRBD1 matches 10 bases. V lost 2 bases and J lost 2; bases outside the gene matches: 3. The CDR3 is 17 amino acids. Per the germline V gene, CDR1 is MDHEN and CDR2 is SYDVKM.

The CDR3 region has the DNA TGTGCCAGCAGCCAAGTCGGGGAGAACACTGAAGCTTTCTTT. It codes for CASSQVGENTEAFF. The V gene is TRBV4-2, the J gene TRBJ1-1; unclear D gene. This CDR3 contains 14 residues. The germline gives CDR1 LGHNA, CDR2 YNFKEQ. V lost 1 base to trimming and J lost 1 base, with 7 bases between them.

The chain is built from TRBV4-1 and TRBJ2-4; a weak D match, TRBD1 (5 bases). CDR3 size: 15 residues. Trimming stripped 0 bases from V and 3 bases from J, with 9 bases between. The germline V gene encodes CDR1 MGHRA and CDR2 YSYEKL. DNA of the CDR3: TGCGCCAGCAGCCAAGACGACAGCAACAAAAACATTCAGTACTTC. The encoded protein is CASSQDDSNKNIQYF.

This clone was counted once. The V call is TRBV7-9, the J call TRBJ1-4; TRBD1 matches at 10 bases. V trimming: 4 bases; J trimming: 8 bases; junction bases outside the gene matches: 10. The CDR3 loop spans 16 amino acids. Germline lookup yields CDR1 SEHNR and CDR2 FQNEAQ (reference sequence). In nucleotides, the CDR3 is TGTGCCAGCAGCTGGTACCGGACAGGGGGTGAAGAAAAACTGTTTTTT. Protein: CASSWYRTGGEEKLFF.

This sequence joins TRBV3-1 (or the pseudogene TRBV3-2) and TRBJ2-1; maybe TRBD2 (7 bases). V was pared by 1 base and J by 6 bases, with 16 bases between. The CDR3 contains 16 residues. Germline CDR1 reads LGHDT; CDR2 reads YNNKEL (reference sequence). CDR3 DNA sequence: TGTGCCAGCAGCCAAGTCGCGGGGGCGGGTTCCAATGAGCAGTTCTTC. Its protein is CASSQVAGAGSNEQFF.

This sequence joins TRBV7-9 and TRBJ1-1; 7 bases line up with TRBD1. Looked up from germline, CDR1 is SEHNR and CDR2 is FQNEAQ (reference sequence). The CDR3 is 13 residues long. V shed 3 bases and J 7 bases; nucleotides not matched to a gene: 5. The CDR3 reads CASSFPTGNEAFF. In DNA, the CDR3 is TGTGCCAGCAGCTTCCCGACAGGGAATGAAGCTTTCTTT.